Listed here are 22 T cell receptor beta chains from one sample, sequenced in a study of T cell responses to AZD1222 COVID-19 vaccine. This table comes from immunoSEQ multiplex PCR, and its TCRdb copy is limited to in-frame clones, with some not included. The sample yields around 120,000 clones, roughly nine tenths seen once. Specimen: peripheral blood, collected on day 0 of AZD1222 vaccination. These TCRs come from an adult in good health.

The CDR3 nucleotides read TGTGCCAGCAGTGAATGGGACCCTGGAAACACCATATATTTT. Translated: CASSEWDPGNTIYF. The rearrangement uses TRBV25-1 and TRBJ1-3, with D tentatively TRBD1 (5 bases). The CDR3 sequence is 14 residues long. Trimming stripped 1 base from V and 2 bases from J, with 6 bases between. Germline lookup yields CDR1 MGHDK and CDR2 SYGVNS. Full variable domain (remainder filled in from reference TRBV25-1 and TRBJ1-3): EADIYQTPRYLVIGTGKKITLECSQTMGHDKMYWYQQDPGMELHLIHYSYGVNSTEKGDLSSESTVSRIRTEHFPLTLESARPSHTSQYLCASSEWDPGNTIYFGEGSWLTVV.

As DNA, the CDR3 is TGCGCCAGCAGCCCAGAGGTGAACACTGAAGCTTTCTTT. This codes for CASSPEVNTEAFF. The chain carries TRBV5-1 and TRBJ1-1; the D is unclear. The germline V gene has CDR1 SGHRS and CDR2 YFSETQ. Trimming left V 4 bases short and J 0 bases short, with 7 bases between. This CDR3 region has 13 residues.

V and J are TRBV11-1 and TRBJ1-4; D is possibly TRBD1 (5 bases). This CDR3 is 15 amino acids long. Germline CDR1 reads SGHAT; CDR2 reads FQDESV (reference sequence). V lost 5 bases to trimming and J lost 1 base, with 11 bases between them. CDR3 sequence reads: CASSQGTQTNEKLFF. The CDR3 DNA sequence: TGTGCCAGCAGCCAAGGGACTCAAACTAATGAAAAACTGTTTTTT.

Points on this clone: The sample carries other DNA sequences with the same CDR3. This chain connects TRBV9 to TRBJ2-7, with TRBD2 matching over 8 bases. The V segment lost 0 bases and the J segment 6 bases; nucleotides outside the gene matches: 2. This CDR3 is 13 amino acids long. Per germline, CDR1 SGDLS and CDR2 YYNGEE. CDR3 DNA sequence: TGTGCCAGCAGCGTAGGGCTAGCGGGCGAGCAGTACTTC. Protein product: CASSVGLAGEQYF.

The rearrangement uses TRBV2 and TRBJ2-5; D remains unclear. Germline CDR1 is SNHLY and CDR2 is FYNNEI. Trimming cost V 6 bases and J 0 bases, with 2 bases left between them. This CDR3 spans 11 amino acids. The DNA of the CDR3 is TGTGCCAGCAGCTACCAAGAGACCCAGTACTTC. Amino acid sequence: CASSYQETQYF. Based on the CDR3 plus reference TRBV2 and TRBJ2-5, the full variable domain is EPEVTQTPSHQVTQMGQEVILRCVPISNHLYFYWYRQILGQKVEFLVSFYNNEISEKSEIFDDQFSVERPDGSNFTLKIRSTKLEDSAMYFCASSYQETQYFGPGTRLLVL.

The chain links TRBV7-9 to TRBJ2-5, with D tentatively TRBD2 (5 bases). V was shortened by 5 bases and J by 2 bases, with 9 bases between the two germline ends. The CDR3 extends over 13 amino acids. CDR1 SEHNR and CDR2 FQNEAQ come from the germline V gene (reference sequence). Here the CDR3 DNA reads TGTGCCAGCAGCGCCGGGATGCAAGAGACCCAGTACTTC. Amino acid sequence: CASSAGMQETQYF. The variable domain in full, with the rest retrieved from reference TRBV7-9 and TRBJ2-5, is DTGVSQNPRHKITKRGQNVTFRCDPISEHNRLYWYRQTLGQGPEFLTYFQNEAQLEKSRLLSDRFSAERPKGSFSTLEIQRTEQGDSAMYLCASSAGMQETQYFGPGTRLLVL.

This clone was counted only a few times. The V call is TRBV18, the J call TRBJ2-7, with unresolved D. V was trimmed by 4 bases and J by 9 bases, leaving 25 bases between them. CDR3 size: 16 residues. The germline V gene has CDR1 KGHSH and CDR2 LQKENI. This CDR3 reads CASSLQEDLSTDWQYF. The CDR3 nucleotides are TGTGCCAGCTCACTTCAAGAGGACCTCAGTACTGATTGGCAGTACTTC.

The gene calls are TRBV9 and TRBJ2-2; a weak D match, TRBD2 (5 bases). Trimming stripped 0 bases from V and 4 bases from J, with 13 bases between. The V gene's germline CDR1 is SGDLS and CDR2 YYNGEE. CDR3 length: 16 amino acids. The CDR3 loop is CASSVAGGLFTGELFF. DNA of the CDR3: TGTGCCAGCAGCGTAGCTGGTGGACTCTTCACCGGGGAGCTGTTTTTT.

The chain couples TRBV5-5 to TRBJ1-4; tentative D call: TRBD1 (6 bases). Trimming took 5 bases from V and 7 from J, leaving 18 bases between them. CDR3 length: 15 amino acids. CDR1 and CDR2 from the germline V gene are SGHKS and YYEKEE (reference sequence). CDR3 sequence (DNA): TGTGCCAGCAGTCCAACAGGGCCGACAAGTGAAAAACTGTTTTTT. It is translated as CASSPTGPTSEKLFF.

This clone was seen only once. The chain is built from TRBV7-3 and TRBJ2-3; no firm D call. Germline V gives CDR1 SGHTA, CDR2 FQGTGA. V lost 4 bases and J 0 bases, leaving 11 bases between the germline ends. The CDR3 runs to 15 residues. The CDR3 here is CASSSYFSSTDTQYF. The CDR3 DNA sequence: TGTGCCAGCAGCTCGTATTTCTCTAGCACAGATACGCAGTATTTT. Full variable domain (outside the CDR3, taken from reference TRBV7-3 and TRBJ2-3): GAGVSQTPSNKVTEKGKYVELRCDPISGHTALYWYRQSLGQGPEFLIYFQGTGAADDSGLPNDRFFAVRPEGSVSTLKIQRTERGDSAVYLCASSSYFSSTDTQYFGPGTRLTVL.

The chain carries TRBV19 and TRBJ2-1; TRBD1 might be the D (6 bases). With 2 bases removed from V and 5 bases from J, the gap between germline ends came to 7 bases. Germline CDR1 is LNHDA and CDR2 is SQIVND (reference sequence). This CDR3 has 13 residues. CDR3 region: CASSITGNNEQFF. For the CDR3, the DNA is TGTGCCAGTAGTATAACAGGGAACAATGAGCAGTTCTTC.

V gene TRBV5-4 combines with J gene TRBJ2-7; D perhaps matches TRBD2 (6 bases). The CDR3 has 16 amino acids. Looked up from germline, CDR1 is SGHNT and CDR2 is YYREEE (reference sequence). V was shortened by 1 base and J by 0 bases, with 14 bases between the two germline ends. This CDR3 reads CASSLSGGTFSYEQYF. DNA of the CDR3: TGTGCCAGCAGCTTGTCGGGCGGGACCTTCTCCTACGAGCAGTACTTC. Looking up the rest from reference TRBV5-4 and TRBJ2-7 gives the full variable domain: ETGVTQSPTHLIKTRGQQVTLRCSSQSGHNTVSWYQQALGQGPQFIFQYYREEENGRGNFPPRFSGLQFPNYSSELNVNALELDDSALYLCASSLSGGTFSYEQYFGPGTRLTVT.

The chain recombines TRBV7-9 with TRBJ2-3; 13 nucleotides match TRBD2. Trimming took 5 bases from V and 3 from J; bases not matched to a gene: 8. The CDR3 has 17 amino acids. The germline V gene encodes CDR1 SEHNR and CDR2 FQNEAQ (reference sequence). CDR3 in amino acids: CASSPGLAGVVTDTQYF. DNA for the CDR3: TGTGCCAGCAGCCCCGGACTAGCGGGGGTGGTTACAGATACGCAGTATTTT.

J is TRBJ2-2 and V is TRBV5-1; D perhaps matches TRBD1 (5 bases). Germline CDR1 is SGHRS and CDR2 is YFSETQ. The CDR3 spans 16 residues. V was pared by 4 bases and J by 5 bases, with 18 bases between. The CDR3 reads CASSPGASGRTGELFF. In DNA form, the CDR3 reads TGCGCCAGCAGCCCTGGGGCTTCCGGGCGGACCGGGGAGCTGTTTTTT.

The J gene is TRBJ2-1, the V gene TRBV20-1, with unresolved D. The germline V gene has CDR1 DFQATT and CDR2 SNEGSKA (reference sequence). The V end was cut by 1 base, the J end by 8 bases, with 6 bases between. This CDR3 has 11 amino acids. The CDR3 DNA sequence: TGCAGTGCTAGAGGCGATCATGAGCAGTTCTTC. Protein sequence: CSARGDHEQFF.

The V gene is TRBV7-9, the J gene TRBJ1-2; D call uncertain. Per germline, CDR1 SEHNR and CDR2 FQNEAQ (reference sequence). The CDR3 runs 14 residues. Trimming removed 3 bases from V and 1 base from J, with 9 bases in between. The CDR3 sequence: CASSLIEGNYGYTF. Written as DNA, the CDR3 is TGTGCCAGCAGCTTGATTGAGGGTAACTATGGCTACACCTTC.

The chain uses TRBV4-1 and TRBJ1-5; D may be TRBD1 (5 bases). Trimming stripped 0 bases from V and 5 bases from J, with 11 bases between. The germline gives CDR1 MGHRA, CDR2 YSYEKL. The CDR3 spans 15 residues. For the CDR3, the DNA is TGCGCCAGCAGCCAAGATTCCCAGGGCCATCAGCCCCAGCATTTT. Translated: CASSQDSQGHQPQHF.

This chain joins TRBV18 and TRBJ2-2, with D perhaps TRBD2 (6 bases). Germline assignment: CDR1 KGHSH and CDR2 LQKENI. The CDR3 is 14 residues long. With 1 base removed from V and 7 bases from J, the gap between germline ends came to 10 bases. CDR3 in amino acids: CASSPLEGLGELFF. As DNA, the CDR3 is TGTGCCAGCTCACCACTGGAGGGCCTCGGGGAGCTGTTTTTT.

The rearrangement links TRBV27 to TRBJ2-7; D is perhaps TRBD1 or TRBD2 (5 bases each). From germline, CDR1 is MNHEY and CDR2 SMNVEV (reference sequence). V gave up 2 bases and J gave up 4 bases, with 15 bases separating them. This CDR3 has 15 residues. The CDR3 region is CASSLMSGQGYEQYF. CDR3 in DNA: TGTGCCAGCAGTTTAATGTCGGGGCAGGGTTACGAGCAGTACTTC.

The chain uses TRBV7-9 and TRBJ2-6; D call uncertain. The CDR3 consists of 15 residues. Germline CDR1 reads SEHNR; CDR2 reads FQNEAQ (reference sequence). With 6 bases removed from V and 0 bases from J, the gap between germline ends came to 9 bases. DNA of the CDR3: TGTGCCAGCAGTCCCCTTTACTCTGGGGCCAACGTCCTGACTTTC. Translated, it gives CASSPLYSGANVLTF.

The chain recombines TRBV18 with TRBJ2-7; D may be TRBD1 (6 bases). The V gene lost 1 base and the J gene lost 3 bases, with 13 bases spanning the gap. The CDR3 is 15 residues long. Germline V gene data show CDR1 as KGHSH and CDR2 as LQKENI. The CDR3 nucleotides are TGTGCCAGCTCACCACTCCGGACAGATCTCTACGAGCAGTACTTC. Its protein product is CASSPLRTDLYEQYF.

The rearrangement uses TRBV7-2 and TRBJ1-2; 7 bases map to TRBD1. V lost 4 bases and J lost 4; bases outside the gene matches: 15. The CDR3 totals 17 residues. Germline V gene sequence: CDR1 SGHTA, CDR2 FQGNSA. CDR3 residues: CASSSLRQGSLIYGYTF. As DNA, the CDR3 is TGTGCCAGCAGCTCCCTCCGACAGGGTAGTCTTATCTATGGCTACACCTTC.